This T cell receptor beta chain emerged from a study of T cell responses to AZD1222 COVID-19 vaccine. Across the whole study: Whether given at about 4 or about 12 weeks, second doses were pooled.

The CDR3 totals 14 residues. Germline V gene sequence: CDR1 LNHDA, CDR2 SQIVND (reference sequence). Trimming pared 2 bases from V and 3 bases from J, leaving 10 bases between. The assay was immunoSEQ multiplex PCR, and TCRdb's table has in-frame clones only and misses some. The sample gives about 92,000 clones, roughly nine tenths of which show up once; about 1.5% is in the top ten. The study, taken as a whole, reports: White British people made up most donors, females outnumbered males, and clonal diversity was possibly underestimated.

This clone was seen just once. The antigen is unknown. The starting material was peripheral blood, obtained on day 0 of AZD1222 vaccination. The chain combines TRBV19 with TRBJ1-1; D is perhaps TRBD1 (5 bases). The TCR comes from an adult in good health. CDR3 sequence: CASSIRGLDTEAFF. The CDR3 bases are TGTGCCAGTAGTATAAGGGGATTGGACACTGAAGCTTTCTTT.